The 13 T cell receptor beta chains presented below share a single source sample, sequenced in a study of OX40 agonist ivuxolimab in advanced cancers. TCRdb's copy holds only in-frame clones and misses some; the assay was immunoSEQ multiplex PCR. The sample shows over 40,000 clones, 70% to 90% of them seen only once. The sequences come from CD4+ or CD8+ T cells sorted from blood, collected in a trial of the OX40 agonist ivuxolimab. These receptors all come from an adult with an advanced solid tumor such as melanoma, head and neck, liver or kidney cancer.

The chain couples TRBV15 to TRBJ2-7; the match to TRBD1 covers 9 bases. The germline V gene has CDR1 LNHNV and CDR2 YYDKDF (reference sequence). Germline trimming cut 3 bases from V and 3 bases from J; bases unmatched to any gene: 0. The CDR3 has 13 amino acids. The DNA of the CDR3 is TGTGCCACCAGCAGGGACAGGGGCTACGAGCAGTACTTC. This gives the protein CATSRDRGYEQYF. Filled out from reference TRBV15 and TRBJ2-7, the complete variable domain reads DAMVIQNPRYQVTQFGKPVTLSCSQTLNHNVMYWYQQKSSQAPKLLFHYYDKDFNNEADTPDNFQSRRPNTSFCFLDIRSPGLGDTAMYLCATSRDRGYEQYFGPGTRLTVT.

The chain is built from TRBV7-9 and TRBJ2-5; no clear D. The germline V gene encodes CDR1 SEHNR and CDR2 FQNEAQ (reference sequence). The CDR3 has 15 residues. V was pared by 6 bases and J by 6 bases, with 20 bases between. The CDR3 loop is CASSFGWTAGQTQYF. CDR3 nucleotides: TGTGCCAGCAGTTTTGGTTGGACCGCCGGTCAGACCCAGTACTTC.

The V call is TRBV14, the J call TRBJ2-7; D remains ambiguous. Looked up from germline, CDR1 is SGHDN and CDR2 is FVKESK. The CDR3 is 12 amino acids. V was clipped by 3 bases and J by 6 bases, with 9 bases between them. The CDR3 coding sequence is TGTGCCAGCAGCCAGGTTGGGGTCGAGCAGTACTTC. Translated: CASSQVGVEQYF.

This sequence joins TRBV6-4 and TRBJ1-1; 11 nucleotides agree with TRBD1. The V gene end was trimmed by 5 bases and the J gene end by 4 bases; junction bases not matched to a gene: 6. Germline CDR1 and CDR2: MRHNA and SNTAGT. This CDR3 has 15 amino acids. The CDR3 protein is CASSSQGTGGTEAFF. The CDR3 DNA is TGTGCCAGCAGTTCACAGGGGACAGGGGGCACTGAAGCTTTCTTT.

The V call is TRBV5-5, the J call TRBJ2-5; the D gene is possibly TRBD2 (6 bases). V lost 8 bases to trimming and J lost 3 bases, with 17 bases between them. The CDR3 loop spans 14 amino acids. The germline V gene has CDR1 SGHKS and CDR2 YYEKEE (reference sequence). The CDR3 protein is CASRDSGAKETQYF. As DNA, the CDR3 is TGTGCCAGTAGGGACTCCGGAGCTAAAGAGACCCAGTACTTC. Filled out from reference TRBV5-5 and TRBJ2-5, the complete variable domain reads DAGVTQSPTHLIKTRGQQVTLRCSPISGHKSVSWYQQVLGQGPQFIFQYYEKEERGRGNFPDRFSARQFPNYSSELNVNALLLGDSALYLCASRDSGAKETQYFGPGTRLLVL.

Written as DNA, the CDR3 is TGTGCCAGCAGTAGGACAGGGGGCTCCTACAATGAGCAGTTCTTC. Protein product: CASSRTGGSYNEQFF. This chain joins TRBV6-5 and TRBJ2-1, with 10 positions matching TRBD1. Germline CDR1 is MNHEY and CDR2 is SVGAGI. Trimming took 5 bases from V and 0 from J; bases not matched to a gene: 1. This CDR3 is built from 15 residues.

V is TRBV28 and J is TRBJ2-1; the match to TRBD1 covers 11 bases. In germline, CDR1 is MDHEN, CDR2 SYDVKM. The CDR3 sequence is 16 residues long. With 3 bases clipped from V and 7 bases from J, the junction kept 8 bases outside the gene matches. DNA for the CDR3: TGTGCCAGCAGTTTCCCAGGGACAGGGGGGAGGAATGAGCAGTTCTTC. Its protein is CASSFPGTGGRNEQFF.

The chain is built from TRBV10-3 and TRBJ2-1; TRBD2 agrees at 11 bases. This CDR3 has 16 residues. Germline V gene data show CDR1 as ENHRY and CDR2 as SYGVKD. The V segment lost 6 bases and the J segment 5 bases; nucleotides outside the gene matches: 9. In DNA form, the CDR3 reads TGTGCCATCAGCAAAGCCGGGACTAGCGGTAACAATGAGCAGTTCTTC. It specifies CAISKAGTSGNNEQFF.

The CDR3, as DNA: TGTGCCAGCAGTGCTTATCGGGAGACCCAGTACTTC. Amino acids: CASSAYRETQYF. The chain combines TRBV2 with TRBJ2-5, with D unresolved. The CDR3 is 12 residues long. V shed 4 bases and J shed 5 bases, with 8 bases lying between them. Looked up from germline, CDR1 is SNHLY and CDR2 is FYNNEI.

The chain combines TRBV19 with TRBJ1-5; weak D call: TRBD1 (6 bases). The CDR3 covers 18 residues. The V gene's germline CDR1 is LNHDA and CDR2 SQIVND (reference sequence). The V end was cut by 6 bases, the J end by 0 bases, with 21 bases between. The CDR3 DNA reads as TGTGCCAGTAGCCGTCCTACCGGGACACCCTTTAGCAATCAGCCCCAGCATTTT. Translated: CASSRPTGTPFSNQPQHF.

CDR3 region: CATSRDRGADTQYF. In nucleotides, the CDR3 is TGTGCCACCAGCCGGGACAGGGGTGCAGATACGCAGTATTTT. The J gene is TRBJ2-3, the V gene TRBV15, with 10 bases identical to TRBD1. CDR1 is LNHNV, CDR2 YYDKDF, per germline (reference sequence). The length of the CDR3 is 14 residues. Germline trimming cut 5 bases from V and 4 bases from J; bases unmatched to any gene: 3.

The rearrangement joins TRBV4-3 to TRBJ2-5, with D unresolved. From germline, CDR1 is LGHNA and CDR2 YSLEER. The V and J ends lost 1 base and 2 bases respectively, with 17 bases between them. This CDR3 has 17 amino acids. The CDR3 DNA sequence: TGCGCCAGCAGCCAAGGTCAGATAAGGGTTGGGCAAGAGACCCAGTACTTC. Its translation: CASSQGQIRVGQETQYF.

The genes are TRBV4-3 and TRBJ1-3; TRBD1 agrees at 7 bases. Trimming at V came to 0 bases and at J to 4 bases, leaving 3 bases not matched to a gene. This CDR3 is built from 15 residues. Germline V gene data show CDR1 as LGHNA and CDR2 as YSLEER. DNA of the CDR3: TGCGCCAGCAGCCAAGAGGCAGGGGGAGGAAACACCATATATTTT. Its protein product is CASSQEAGGGNTIYF.